This T cell receptor beta chain was identified in a study of CD8 T cells in Susac syndrome. J lost 4 bases, V lost 4 bases, and 4 bases had no gene match. This CDR3 is built from 15 residues. CDR1 and CDR2 from the germline V gene are KGHDR and SFDVKD. Random hexamers were used to reverse transcribe the RNA input (about 0.5 to 1 ug). Amplification of TCR beta CDR3 by immunoSEQ multiplex PCR spanned 54 Vbeta and 13 Jbeta. Each CDR3 protein is one row after TCRdb ran MiXCR on the immunoSEQ multiplex PCR reads. The sample includes more than 150,000 distinct CDR3 sequences, around 95% of them seen just once.

The V and J genes are TRBV24-1 and TRBJ2-3; TRBD1 matches at 10 bases. The sample comprised CD8+ T cells from PBMCs. The receptor comes from a human donor with multiple sclerosis. CDR3 nucleotide sequence: TGTGCCACCAGTGACCCGGGACAGGGGCCAGATACGCAGTATTTT. Translated, it gives CATSDPGQGPDTQYF.